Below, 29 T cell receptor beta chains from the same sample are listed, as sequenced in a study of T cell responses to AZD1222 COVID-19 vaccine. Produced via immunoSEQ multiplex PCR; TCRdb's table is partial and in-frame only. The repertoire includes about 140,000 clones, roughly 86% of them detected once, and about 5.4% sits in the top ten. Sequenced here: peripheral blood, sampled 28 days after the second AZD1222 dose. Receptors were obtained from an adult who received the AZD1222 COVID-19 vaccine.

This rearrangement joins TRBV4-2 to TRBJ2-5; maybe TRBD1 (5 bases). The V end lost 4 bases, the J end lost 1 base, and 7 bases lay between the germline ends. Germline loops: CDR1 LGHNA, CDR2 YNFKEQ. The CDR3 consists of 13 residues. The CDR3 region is CASSPDSQETQYF. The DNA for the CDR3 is TGTGCCAGCAGCCCAGACAGCCAAGAGACCCAGTACTTC.

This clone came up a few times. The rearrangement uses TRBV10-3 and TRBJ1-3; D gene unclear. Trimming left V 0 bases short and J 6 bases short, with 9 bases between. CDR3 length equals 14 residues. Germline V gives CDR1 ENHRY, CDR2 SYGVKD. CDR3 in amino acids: CAISESGLENTIYF. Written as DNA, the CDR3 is TGTGCCATCAGTGAGTCAGGGTTGGAAAACACCATATATTTT.

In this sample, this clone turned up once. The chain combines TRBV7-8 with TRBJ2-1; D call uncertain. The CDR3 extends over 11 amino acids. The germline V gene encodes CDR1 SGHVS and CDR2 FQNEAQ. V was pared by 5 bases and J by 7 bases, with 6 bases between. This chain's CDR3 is CASSRINEQFF. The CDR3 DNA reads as TGTGCCAGCAGCCGCATAAATGAGCAGTTCTTC.

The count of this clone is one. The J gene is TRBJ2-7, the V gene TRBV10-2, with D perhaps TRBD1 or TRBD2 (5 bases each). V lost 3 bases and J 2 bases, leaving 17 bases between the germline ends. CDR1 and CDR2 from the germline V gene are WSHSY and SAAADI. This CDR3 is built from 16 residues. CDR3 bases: TGCGCCAGCAGTGAACGAGGTAGGGGCGGGCCCTACGAGCAGTACTTC. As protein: CASSERGRGGPYEQYF.

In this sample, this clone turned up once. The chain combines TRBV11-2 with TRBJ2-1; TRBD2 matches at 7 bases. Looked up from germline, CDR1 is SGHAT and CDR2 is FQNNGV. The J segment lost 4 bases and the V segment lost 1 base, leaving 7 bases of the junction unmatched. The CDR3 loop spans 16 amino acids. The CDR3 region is CASSLGLASGYNEQFF. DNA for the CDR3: TGTGCCAGCAGCTTAGGATTGGCTAGCGGTTACAATGAGCAGTTCTTC.

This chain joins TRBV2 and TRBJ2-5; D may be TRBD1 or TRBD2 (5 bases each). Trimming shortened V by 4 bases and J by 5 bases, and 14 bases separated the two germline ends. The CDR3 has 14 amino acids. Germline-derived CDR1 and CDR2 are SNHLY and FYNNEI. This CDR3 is CASSAQGPGETQYF. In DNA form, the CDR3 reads TGTGCCAGCAGTGCTCAGGGACCGGGGGAGACCCAGTACTTC.

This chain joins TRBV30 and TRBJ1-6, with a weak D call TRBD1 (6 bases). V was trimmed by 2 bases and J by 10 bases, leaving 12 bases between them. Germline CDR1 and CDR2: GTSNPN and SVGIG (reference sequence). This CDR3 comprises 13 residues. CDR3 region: CAWSTGKESPLHF. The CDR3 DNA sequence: TGTGCCTGGAGTACAGGGAAGGAATCACCCCTCCACTTT. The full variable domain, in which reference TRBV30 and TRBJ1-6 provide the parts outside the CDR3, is SQTIHQWPATLVQPVGSPLSLECTVEGTSNPNLYWYRQAAGRGLQLLFYSVGIGQISSEVPQNLSASRPQDRQFILSSKKLLLSDSGFYLCAWSTGKESPLHFGNGTRLTVT.

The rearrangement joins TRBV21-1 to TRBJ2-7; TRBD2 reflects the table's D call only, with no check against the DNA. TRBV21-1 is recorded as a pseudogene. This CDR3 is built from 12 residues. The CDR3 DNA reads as TGTGCCAGCACGTACGGGGGCTACGAGCAGTACTTC. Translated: CASTYGGYEQYF.

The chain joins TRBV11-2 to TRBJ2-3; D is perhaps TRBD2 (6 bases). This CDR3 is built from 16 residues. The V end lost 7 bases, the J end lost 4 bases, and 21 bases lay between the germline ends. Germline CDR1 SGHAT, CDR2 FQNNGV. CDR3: CASNPHRDWRADTQYF. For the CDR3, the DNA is TGTGCCAGCAACCCACACCGGGACTGGAGAGCAGATACGCAGTATTTT.

CDR3 loop: CASSKRGTRGGNTGELFF. The CDR3 DNA is TGTGCCAGCAGCAAAAGAGGGACCCGCGGGGGGAACACCGGGGAGCTGTTTTTT. The genes are TRBV21-1 and TRBJ2-2; the table gives TRBD2 as D, unverified against the DNA. TRBV21-1 is listed as a pseudogene. The CDR3 covers 18 residues.

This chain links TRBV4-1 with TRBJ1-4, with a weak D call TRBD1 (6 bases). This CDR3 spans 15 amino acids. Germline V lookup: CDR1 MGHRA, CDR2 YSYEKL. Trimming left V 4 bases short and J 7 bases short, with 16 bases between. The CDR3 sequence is CASSLSYGGPEKLFF. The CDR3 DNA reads TGCGCCAGCAGCCTCTCGTATGGGGGGCCTGAAAAACTGTTTTTT.

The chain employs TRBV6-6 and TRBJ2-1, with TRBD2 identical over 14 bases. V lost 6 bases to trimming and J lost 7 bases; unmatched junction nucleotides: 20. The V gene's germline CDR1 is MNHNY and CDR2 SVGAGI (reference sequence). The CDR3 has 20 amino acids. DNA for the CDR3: TGTGCCAGCAGACGAGTAACAGGGGGCGTGGGACTAGCGGGAGATAATGAGCAGTTCTTC. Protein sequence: CASRRVTGGVGLAGDNEQFF.

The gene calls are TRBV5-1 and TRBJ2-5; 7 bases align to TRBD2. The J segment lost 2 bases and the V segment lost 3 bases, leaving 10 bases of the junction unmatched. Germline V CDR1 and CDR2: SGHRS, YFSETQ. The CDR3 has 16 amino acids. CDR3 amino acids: CASSYQLTSQQETQYF. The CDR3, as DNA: TGCGCCAGCAGCTACCAACTGACTAGCCAACAAGAGACCCAGTACTTC.

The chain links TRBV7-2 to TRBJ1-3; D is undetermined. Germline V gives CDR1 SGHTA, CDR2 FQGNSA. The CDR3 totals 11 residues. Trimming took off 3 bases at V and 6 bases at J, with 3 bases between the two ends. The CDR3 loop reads CASSFVNTIYF. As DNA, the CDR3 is TGTGCCAGCAGCTTCGTAAACACCATATATTTT.

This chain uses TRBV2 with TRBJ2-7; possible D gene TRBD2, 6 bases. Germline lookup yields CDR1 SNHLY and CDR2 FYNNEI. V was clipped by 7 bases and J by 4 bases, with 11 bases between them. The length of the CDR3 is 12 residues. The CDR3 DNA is TGTGCCAGCAAAATAGCGGAGTACGAGCAGTACTTC. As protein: CASKIAEYEQYF.

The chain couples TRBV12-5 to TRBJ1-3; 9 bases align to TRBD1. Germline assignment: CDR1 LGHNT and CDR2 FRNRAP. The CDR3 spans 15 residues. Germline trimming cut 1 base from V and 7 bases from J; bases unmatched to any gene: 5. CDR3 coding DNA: TGTGCTAGTGGTTTGGAGACAGGGGGATGGAACACCATATATTTT. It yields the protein CASGLETGGWNTIYF.

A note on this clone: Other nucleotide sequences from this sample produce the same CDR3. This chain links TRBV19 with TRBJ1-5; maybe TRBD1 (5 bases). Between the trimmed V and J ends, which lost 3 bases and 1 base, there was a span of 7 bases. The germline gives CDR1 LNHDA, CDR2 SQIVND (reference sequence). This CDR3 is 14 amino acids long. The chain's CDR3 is CASSIRDSNQPQHF. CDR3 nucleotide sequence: TGTGCCAGTAGTATCAGGGACAGCAATCAGCCCCAGCATTTT.

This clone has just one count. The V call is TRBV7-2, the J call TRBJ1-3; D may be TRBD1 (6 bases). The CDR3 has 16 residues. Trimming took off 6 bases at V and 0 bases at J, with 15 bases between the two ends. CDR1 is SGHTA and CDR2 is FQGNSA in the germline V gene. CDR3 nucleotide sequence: TGTGCCAGCAGTTACGGGGGGACAACCTCTGGAAACACCATATATTTT. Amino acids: CASSYGGTTSGNTIYF.

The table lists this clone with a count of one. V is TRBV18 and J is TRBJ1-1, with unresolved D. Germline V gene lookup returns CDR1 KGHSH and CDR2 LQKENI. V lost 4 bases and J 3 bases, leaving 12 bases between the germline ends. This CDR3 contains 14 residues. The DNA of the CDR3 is TGTGCCAGCTCACATTCCCCCGGGGACACTGAAGCTTTCTTT. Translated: CASSHSPGDTEAFF.

The CDR3 region has the DNA TGTGCCAGCAGCGCTTCCCAGAACCTAAACACCGGGGAGCTGTTTTTT. Translating gives CASSASQNLNTGELFF. The chain is built from TRBV11-2 and TRBJ2-2; D gene ambiguous. The CDR3 has 16 amino acids. V dropped 5 bases and J dropped 2 bases, with 15 bases sitting between them. Germline CDR1 SGHAT, CDR2 FQNNGV.

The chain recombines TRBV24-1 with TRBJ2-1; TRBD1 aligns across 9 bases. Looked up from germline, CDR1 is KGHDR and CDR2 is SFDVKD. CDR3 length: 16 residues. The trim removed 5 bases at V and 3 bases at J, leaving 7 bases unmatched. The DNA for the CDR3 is TGTGCCACCAGTGTCCCCGGGACAGGGCTCTACAATGAGCAGTTCTTC. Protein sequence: CATSVPGTGLYNEQFF.

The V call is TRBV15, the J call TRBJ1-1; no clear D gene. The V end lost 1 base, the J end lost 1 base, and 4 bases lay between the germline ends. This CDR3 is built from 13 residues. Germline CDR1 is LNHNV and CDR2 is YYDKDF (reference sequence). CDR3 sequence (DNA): TGTGCCACCAGCAGAGCGGGGAACACTGAAGCTTTCTTT. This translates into CATSRAGNTEAFF.

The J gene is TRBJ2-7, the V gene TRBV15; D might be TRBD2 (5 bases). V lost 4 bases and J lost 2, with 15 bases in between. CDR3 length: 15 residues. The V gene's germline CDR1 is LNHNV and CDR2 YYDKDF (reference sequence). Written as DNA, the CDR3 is TGTGCCACCAGCACCGGGAATTCTATCACCTACGAGCAGTACTTC. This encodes CATSTGNSITYEQYF.

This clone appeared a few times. The CDR3 sequence: CATRDRGRETQYF. In nucleotides, the CDR3 is TGTGCCACCCGGGACAGGGGTCGAGAGACCCAGTACTTC. The chain employs TRBV10-3 and TRBJ2-5, with TRBD1 matching 10 bases. The CDR3 spans 13 residues. CDR1 and CDR2 from the germline V gene are ENHRY and SYGVKD. V trimming: 10 bases; J trimming: 4 bases; junction bases outside the gene matches: 6.

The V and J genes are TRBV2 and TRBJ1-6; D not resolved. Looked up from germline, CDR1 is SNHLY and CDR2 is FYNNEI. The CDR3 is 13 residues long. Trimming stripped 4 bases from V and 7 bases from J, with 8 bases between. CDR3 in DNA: TGTGCCAGCAGTGCTATGGGCAATTCACCCCTCCACTTT. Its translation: CASSAMGNSPLHF.

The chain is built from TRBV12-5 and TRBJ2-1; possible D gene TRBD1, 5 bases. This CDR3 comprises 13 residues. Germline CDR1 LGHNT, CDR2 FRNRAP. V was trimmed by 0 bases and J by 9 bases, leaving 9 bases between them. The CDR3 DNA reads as TGTGCTAGTGGTTTGGTACAGGCGGCTGAGCAGTTCTTC. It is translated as CASGLVQAAEQFF.

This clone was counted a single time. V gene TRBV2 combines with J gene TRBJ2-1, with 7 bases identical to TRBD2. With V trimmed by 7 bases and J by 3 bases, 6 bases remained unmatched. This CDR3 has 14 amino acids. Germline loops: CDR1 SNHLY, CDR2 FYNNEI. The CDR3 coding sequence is TGTGCCAGCATCAAGACTAGCAGCTACAATGAGCAGTTCTTC. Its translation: CASIKTSSYNEQFF.

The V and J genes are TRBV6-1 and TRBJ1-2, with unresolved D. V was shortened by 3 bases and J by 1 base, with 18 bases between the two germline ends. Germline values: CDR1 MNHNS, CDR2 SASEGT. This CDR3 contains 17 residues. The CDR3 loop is CASSELPFIRSNYGYTF. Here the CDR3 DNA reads TGTGCCAGCAGTGAGCTTCCCTTCATCAGGAGTAACTATGGCTACACCTTC.

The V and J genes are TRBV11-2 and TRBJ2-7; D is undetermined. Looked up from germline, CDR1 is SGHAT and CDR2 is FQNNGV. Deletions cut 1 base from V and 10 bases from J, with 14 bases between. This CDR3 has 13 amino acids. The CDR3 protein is CASSLARKREQYF. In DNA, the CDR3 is TGTGCCAGCAGCTTAGCCAGGAAAAGGGAACAGTACTTC.